This T cell receptor (beta chain) came from a study of blood T cell repertoires in COVID-19. Study-level background: Collection of acute and convalescent COVID-19 samples took place in the United States, Italy and Spain. The analysed material was cDNA or gDNA that came from T cells, B-cell-depleted T cells, or PBMCs.

In the authors' methods: Amplification of reference gene primers was used by the study to estimate nucleated cell counts. Here immunoSEQ multiplex PCR was the method, and the copy in TCRdb shows in-frame clones only, minus some. From that table come the V and J calls and clone size; the DNA was used to work out D and trimming. Of about 73,000 clones listed, about 80% are singletons. In germline, CDR1 is SNHLY, CDR2 FYNNEI. The V end lost 5 bases, the J end lost 8 bases, and 16 bases lay between the germline ends. The CDR3 has 14 residues. The chain uses TRBV2 and TRBJ2-1, with D perhaps TRBD2 (6 bases). The sample was peripheral blood. The sequence was obtained from a woman aged 55-69 years with acute or convalescent COVID-19. The CDR3 DNA follows: TGTGCCAGCAGTTCGGGACTCCCCCCCTATGAGCAGTTCTTC. The encoded protein is CASSSGLPPYEQFF.